In this sample, the clone carrying this TCR beta chain turned up a few times. Single viable CD3+CD4+CD8-CD45RO+ cells were sorted as the memory CD4+ T cells. This sample was included in a study of memory CD4+ T cells and cytomegalovirus serostatus. J was trimmed by 2 bases and V by 6 bases; bases with no gene match: 7. This CDR3 is 15 amino acids long. Germline CDR1 and CDR2: SNHLY and FYNNEI. The protocol was immunoSEQ multiplex PCR, while the TCRdb copy is restricted to in-frame clones and leaves out a portion. The sample records roughly 76,000 clones, approximately 78% being singletons. The material sequenced was memory CD4+ T cells from blood. The rearrangement uses TRBV2 and TRBJ2-7; 10 bases are shared with TRBD1. This receptor was identified in an adult in good health and CMV-seropositive. The CDR3 DNA reads as TGTGCCAGCAGGGCCGGACAGGGGGGCGCCTACGAGCAGTACTTC. Translating it yields CASRAGQGGAYEQYF. The full variable domain, in which reference TRBV2 and TRBJ2-7 provide the parts outside the CDR3, is EPEVTQTPSHQVTQMGQEVILRCVPISNHLYFYWYRQILGQKVEFLVSFYNNEISEKSEIFDDQFSVERPDGSNFTLKIRSTKLEDSAMYFCASRAGQGGAYEQYFGPGTRLTVT.